The rows below give T cell receptor beta chains drawn from one sample of a study of beta chain features in type 1 diabetes. Sequencing used immunoSEQ multiplex PCR; TCRdb keeps in-frame clones, though not all of them. In the table there are some 23,000 clones, around 68% of which are singletons. Sequenced material: stem cell memory CD4+ T cells from blood. All receptors derive from a woman in her thirties or forties with type 1 diabetes. Both conserved end residues are part of each CDR3. The order of the fields is J gene, clone size, D gene, V gene, CDR3 protein, CDR3 DNA. A D gene is named only where the DNA matches it firmly. A clone size is listed for some rows: how often the clone was seen (once, few, many), or a class if it is expanded.

j_gene: TRBJ1-5
abundance: .
d_gene: TRBD1
v_gene: TRBV28
CDR3aa: CASITGERPQHF
CDR3nt: TGTGCCAGTATAACAGGGGAACGGCCCCAGCATTTT

j_gene: TRBJ2-5
abundance: few
d_gene: TRBD2
v_gene: TRBV29-1
CDR3aa: CSVGPSGETQYF
CDR3nt: TGCAGCGTTGGACCTAGCGGGGAGACCCAGTACTTC

j_gene: TRBJ2-7
abundance: few
d_gene: .
v_gene: TRBV7-8
CDR3aa: CASSLERGRKYF
CDR3nt: TGTGCCAGCAGCTTAGAGCGAGGCCGGAAGTACTTC

j_gene: TRBJ2-5
abundance: few
d_gene: .
v_gene: TRBV7-9
CDR3aa: CASSPRGRGNTETQYF
CDR3nt: TGTGCCAGCAGCCCCCGAGGAAGGGGGAATACGGAGACCCAGTACTTC

j_gene: TRBJ1-1
abundance: .
d_gene: TRBD1
v_gene: TRBV18
CDR3aa: CASSLEQGGSAFF
CDR3nt: TGTGCCAGCTCGCTCGAGCAGGGGGGTTCGGCTTTCTTT

j_gene: TRBJ1-1
abundance: few
d_gene: .
v_gene: TRBV6-5
CDR3aa: CASSGTPFTTEAFF
CDR3nt: TGTGCCAGCAGTGGGACACCGTTCACCACTGAAGCTTTCTTT

j_gene: TRBJ2-7
abundance: .
d_gene: TRBD2
v_gene: TRBV5-1
CDR3aa: CASSSGLAGAGEQYF
CDR3nt: TGCGCCAGCAGCTCGGGACTAGCGGGAGCCGGAGAGCAGTACTTC

j_gene: TRBJ2-3
abundance: once
d_gene: .
v_gene: TRBV11-2
CDR3aa: CASSGGAFFTDTQYF
CDR3nt: TGTGCCAGCAGCGGAGGGGCATTCTTCACAGATACGCAGTATTTT

j_gene: TRBJ1-4
abundance: .
d_gene: .
v_gene: TRBV10-3
CDR3aa: CAISRGVENEKLFF
CDR3nt: TGTGCCATCAGCCGGGGAGTTGAAAATGAAAAACTGTTTTTT

j_gene: TRBJ2-1
abundance: .
d_gene: TRBD2
v_gene: TRBV9
CDR3aa: CASSVLAGGENEQFF
CDR3nt: TGTGCCAGCAGCGTGTTAGCGGGAGGGGAAAATGAGCAGTTCTTC

j_gene: TRBJ2-1
abundance: .
d_gene: TRBD2
v_gene: TRBV5-1
CDR3aa: CASSLGPGLATYEQFF
CDR3nt: TGCGCCAGCAGCTTGGGGCCGGGACTAGCGACATATGAGCAGTTCTTC

j_gene: TRBJ2-3
abundance: few
d_gene: TRBD1
v_gene: TRBV7-2
CDR3aa: CAGGQATDTQYF
CDR3nt: TGTGCCGGAGGACAGGCCACAGATACGCAGTATTTT

j_gene: TRBJ1-6
abundance: .
d_gene: .
v_gene: TRBV7-2
CDR3aa: CASSSGRQYNSPLHF
CDR3nt: TGTGCCAGCAGCTCCGGCCGACAGTATAATTCACCCCTCCACTTT

j_gene: TRBJ2-7
abundance: few
d_gene: .
v_gene: TRBV7-9
CDR3aa: CASSPWDFYEQYF
CDR3nt: TGTGCCAGCAGCCCTTGGGACTTCTACGAGCAGTACTTC

j_gene: TRBJ2-3
abundance: few
d_gene: TRBD2
v_gene: TRBV7-9
CDR3aa: CASSPRTSVSTDTQYF
CDR3nt: TGTGCCAGCAGCCCCCGGACTAGCGTAAGCACAGATACGCAGTATTTT

j_gene: TRBJ2-1
abundance: .
d_gene: TRBD2
v_gene: TRBV6-4
CDR3aa: CASSTGTSALGYNEQFF
CDR3nt: TGTGCCAGCAGTACTGGGACTAGCGCCCTCGGCTACAATGAGCAGTTCTTC

j_gene: TRBJ2-7
abundance: .
d_gene: .
v_gene: TRBV4-1
CDR3aa: CASSQDGPSYEQYF
CDR3nt: TGCGCCAGCAGCCAAGATGGGCCCTCCTACGAGCAGTACTTC

j_gene: TRBJ2-7
abundance: .
d_gene: TRBD1
v_gene: TRBV5-4
CDR3aa: CASSWDRERNF
CDR3nt: TGTGCCAGCAGTTGGGACAGGGAAAGGAACTTC

j_gene: TRBJ1-3
abundance: .
d_gene: .
v_gene: TRBV5-8
CDR3aa: CASSQDRGGTDGSRNTIYF
CDR3nt: TGTGCCAGCAGCCAAGACCGCGGCGGGACGGATGGGTCGAGAAACACCATATATTTT

j_gene: TRBJ2-7
abundance: .
d_gene: .
v_gene: TRBV7-9
CDR3aa: CASSHGGRGNYEQYF
CDR3nt: TGTGCCAGCAGCCACGGGGGCAGGGGGAACTACGAGCAGTACTTC

j_gene: TRBJ1-1
abundance: .
d_gene: .
v_gene: TRBV6-6
CDR3aa: CASSYPPGQMNTEAFF
CDR3nt: TGTGCCAGCAGTTACCCCCCCGGACAGATGAACACTGAAGCTTTCTTT

j_gene: TRBJ2-7
abundance: medium-sized
d_gene: .
v_gene: TRBV7-2
CDR3aa: CASSFTRKYEQYF
CDR3nt: TGTGCCAGCAGCTTTACCAGGAAGTACGAGCAGTACTTC

j_gene: TRBJ2-7
abundance: .
d_gene: TRBD2
v_gene: TRBV7-2
CDR3aa: CASSLGHLAGGPYEQYF
CDR3nt: TGTGCCAGCAGCTTAGGGCATTTAGCGGGGGGCCCCTACGAGCAGTACTTC

j_gene: TRBJ2-1
abundance: few
d_gene: TRBD1
v_gene: TRBV28
CDR3aa: CASSVSGQGYNEQFF
CDR3nt: TGTGCCAGCAGTGTGTCGGGACAGGGTTACAATGAGCAGTTCTTC

j_gene: TRBJ1-6
abundance: .
d_gene: .
v_gene: TRBV7-2
CDR3aa: CASSFTHTNNSPLHF
CDR3nt: TGTGCCAGCAGCTTCACGCACACCAATAATTCACCCCTCCACTTT

j_gene: TRBJ2-7
abundance: .
d_gene: TRBD1
v_gene: TRBV28
CDR3aa: CASSSGTGGSYEQYF
CDR3nt: TGTGCCAGCAGTTCGGGGACAGGGGGCTCCTACGAGCAGTACTTC

j_gene: TRBJ2-1
abundance: .
d_gene: .
v_gene: TRBV6-5
CDR3aa: CASSLDLYNEQFF
CDR3nt: TGTGCCAGCAGTCTCGACTTGTACAATGAGCAGTTCTTC

j_gene: TRBJ2-3
abundance: .
d_gene: TRBD2
v_gene: TRBV7-8
CDR3aa: CASSRRTSGSTDTQYF
CDR3nt: TGTGCCAGCAGCCGTCGAACTAGCGGGAGCACAGATACGCAGTATTTT

j_gene: TRBJ2-3
abundance: .
d_gene: .
v_gene: TRBV7-9
CDR3aa: CASSPPLTDTQYF
CDR3nt: TGTGCCAGCAGCCCCCCCCTGACAGATACGCAGTATTTT

j_gene: TRBJ1-2
abundance: few
d_gene: .
v_gene: TRBV28
CDR3aa: CASSLWGGLANYGYTF
CDR3nt: TGTGCCAGCAGTTTATGGGGGGGGCTAGCTAACTATGGCTACACCTTC

j_gene: TRBJ2-2
abundance: .
d_gene: TRBD2
v_gene: TRBV27
CDR3aa: CASAGGGRRGRGGELFF
CDR3nt: TGTGCCAGCGCCGGGGGAGGGAGGCGCGGTCGAGGTGGGGAGCTGTTTTTT

j_gene: TRBJ1-5
abundance: .
d_gene: .
v_gene: TRBV6-5
CDR3aa: CASRKGNQPQHF
CDR3nt: TGTGCCAGCAGGAAGGGGAATCAGCCCCAGCATTTT